This record looks at one T cell receptor (beta chain) sequence and its context. This record comes from a study of blood T cell repertoires in COVID-19. The CDR3 loop spans 15 amino acids. V lost 2 bases and J lost 2, with 12 bases in between. Per germline, CDR1 SNHLY and CDR2 FYNNEI. Method: immunoSEQ multiplex PCR; TCRdb's copy keeps in-frame clones and lacks some. The data show 200,000 to 250,000 clones, about 78% seen once. Material: peripheral blood. The receptor was isolated from a woman in her seventies with acute or convalescent COVID-19. The chain combines TRBV2 with TRBJ2-5; TRBD1 is a possible D gene (6 bases). In DNA form, the CDR3 reads TGTGCCAGCAGTGAATGGGGGCAGACTCAAGAGACCCAGTACTTC. Its translation is CASSEWGQTQETQYF.